This TCR beta chain derives from a study of T cells expressing NK-cell markers. UMIs accompanied the 5'RACE template switching by which TCR beta cDNA was made. TCRdb reprocessed the 5' RACE reads and reports one entry per CDR3 protein, with no DNA. The sample is made up of about 540,000 distinct CDR3 sequences, and the top ten hold approximately 3.6% of it. With regard to this clonotype: Antigen: not known.

General study points: Certain NKG2C+ T cell clones were expanded, and their HCMV specificity remained unclear. NKG2C+ dominant clonotype frequencies in several donors were roughly 1.0-7.5% of CD8+ T cells. In a handful of donors, dominant clonotypes made up roughly 25-60.1% of CD3+CD56-NKG2C+ cells.

This CDR3 contains 12 residues. This TCR came from a man younger than 35 in good health. The sequencing sample was made of blood T cells: a sorted CD56 or NKG2C T cell subset, CD4+ or CD8+ T cells, or bulk PBMC T cells (not recorded which). This chain uses TRBV12-3 or TRBV12-4 with TRBJ2-1. The CDR3 protein is CASSLIRHWQFF.